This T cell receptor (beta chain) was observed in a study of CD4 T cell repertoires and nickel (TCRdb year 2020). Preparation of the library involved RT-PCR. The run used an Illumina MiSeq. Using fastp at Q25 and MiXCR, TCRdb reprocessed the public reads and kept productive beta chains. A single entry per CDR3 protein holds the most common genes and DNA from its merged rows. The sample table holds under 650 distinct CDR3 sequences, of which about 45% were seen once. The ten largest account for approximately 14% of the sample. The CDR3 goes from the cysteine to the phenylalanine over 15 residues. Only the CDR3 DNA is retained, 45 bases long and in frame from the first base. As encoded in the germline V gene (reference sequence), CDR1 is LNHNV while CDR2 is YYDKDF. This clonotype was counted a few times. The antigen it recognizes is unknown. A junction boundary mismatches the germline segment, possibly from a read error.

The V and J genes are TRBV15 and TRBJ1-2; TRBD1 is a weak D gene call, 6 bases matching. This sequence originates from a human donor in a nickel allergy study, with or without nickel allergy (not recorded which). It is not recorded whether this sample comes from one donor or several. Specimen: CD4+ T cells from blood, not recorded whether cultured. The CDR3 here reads CATSGGASVNYGYTF. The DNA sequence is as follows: TGTGCCACCAGCGGGGGGGCCAGCGTTAACTATGGCTACACCTTT.